This T cell receptor beta chain was observed in a study of T-cell memory formation after mild COVID-19. The germline V gene encodes CDR1 DFQATT and CDR2 SNEGSKA (reference sequence). This CDR3 contains 12 residues. The V gene lost 3 bases and the J gene lost 1 base, with 6 bases spanning the gap. Each CDR3 protein gets one entry after TCRdb re-called the 5' RACE reads with MiXCR. Of about 150,000 distinct CDR3 sequences in the sample, approximately 6% were seen once. This clonotype was counted many times. The TCR sequence derives from an adult woman who had mild COVID-19 (a few samples of this study predate the infection). Cell type and time point are not known. The chain combines TRBV20-1 with TRBJ1-1; D not resolved. Sample: PBMCs or a T cell subset sorted from them (not recorded which). As DNA, the CDR3 is TGCAGTGCTAGTGTCAAGAACACTGAAGCTTTCTTT. Its protein is CSASVKNTEAFF.